A selection of T cell receptor beta chains follows, all from one sample in a study of shared clonotypes between healthy human individuals. The protocol was immunoSEQ multiplex PCR, while the TCRdb copy is restricted to in-frame clones and leaves out a portion. The table records some 1 million clones, about 80% of them present only once. Sequenced material: memory CD4+ T cells sorted from blood. The receptors derive from a man in his late teens or twenties in good health. CDR3s include the opening cysteine and the closing phenylalanine or tryptophan. D genes are given only for firm matches. Some rows have no size entry. The others give once, few or many, or a class for an expanded clone.

clone_size	d_call	v_call	j_call	cdr3_nt	cdr3_aa
NA	TRBD1	TRBV9	TRBJ1-4	TGTGCCAGCAGCGGCTCCACGACAGGGGTGAATGAAAAACTGTTTTTT	CASSGSTTGVNEKLFF
NA	TRBD1	TRBV25-1	TRBJ2-2	TGTGCCACCTCACTACGAGGGGGCGCGGCCACCGGGGAGCTGTTTTTT	CATSLRGGAATGELFF
NA	NA	TRBV28	TRBJ1-6	TGTGCCAGCAGTTTAACAGTCCTTTCGAATTCACCCCTCCACTTT	CASSLTVLSNSPLHF
NA	NA	TRBV6-5	TRBJ1-1	TGTGCCAGCAGCCCCATCTCGAGCACTGAAGCTTTCTTT	CASSPISSTEAFF
few	NA	TRBV10-3	TRBJ1-2	TGTGCCATCAGTGAGGGGTATGAGGGCTACACCTTC	CAISEGYEGYTF
NA	TRBD1	TRBV10-2	TRBJ2-7	TGCGCCAGCAGTGGGGGACAGGGCCGAGGCGAGCAGTACTTC	CASSGGQGRGEQYF
few	NA	TRBV5-6	TRBJ2-7	TGTGCCAGTCAAAGGATATCTAAGGGACGCTCCTACGAGCAGTACTTC	CASQRISKGRSYEQYF
NA	NA	TRBV19	TRBJ1-2	TGTGCCAGTAGCACGGGCCCGGAGATCCTTATCGGTGGCTACACCTTC	CASSTGPEILIGGYTF
NA	TRBD2	TRBV19	TRBJ2-1	TGTGCCAGTAGTTCGCGACTAGCGGGTGCTGTCCACAATGAGCAGTTCTTC	CASSSRLAGAVHNEQFF
NA	NA	TRBV7-8	TRBJ1-2	TGTGCCACGGAGAATCTAGGGGGGAACTATGGCTACACCTTC	CATENLGGNYGYTF
NA	TRBD1	TRBV27	TRBJ1-2	TGTGCCAGCAAAACAGGGGCTACTAACTATGGCTACACCTTC	CASKTGATNYGYTF
few	NA	TRBV6-1	TRBJ1-1	TGTGCCAGCGGGGAGGGACGGAGGGGCACTGAAGCTTTCTTT	CASGEGRRGTEAFF
NA	TRBD2	TRBV10-3	TRBJ2-7	TGTGCACTAAGCGCGGGGGACGAGCAGTACTTC	CALSAGDEQYF
NA	TRBD2	TRBV5-1	TRBJ2-5	TGCGCCAGCAGCTTGGGAAGCGGGAGGAACCAAGAGACCCAGTACTTC	CASSLGSGRNQETQYF
NA	NA	TRBV10-3	TRBJ1-1	TGTGCCATCAGTGAGTCGAAGCCTCGGGACACTGAAGCTTTCTTT	CAISESKPRDTEAFF
few	NA	TRBV29-1	TRBJ1-1	TGCAGCGTAGCGCAGGGTACGACTGAAGCTTTCTTT	CSVAQGTTEAFF
NA	NA	TRBV18	TRBJ2-3	TGTGCCAGCTCACCCCGTGAGGCTTTAGATACGCAGTATTTT	CASSPREALDTQYF
few	NA	TRBV5-1	TRBJ2-2	TGCGCCAGCAGGGGTTCTGACACCGGGGAGCTGTTTTTT	CASRGSDTGELFF
few	TRBD1	TRBV28	TRBJ1-6	TGTGCCAGCAGTGGGGCCGCGGCAGGGGGCGGTTCACCCCTCCACTTT	CASSGAAAGGGSPLHF
NA	TRBD1	TRBV6-1	TRBJ2-2	TGTGCCAGTACAGGGGGGCATAACGGGGAGCTGTTTTTT	CASTGGHNGELFF
NA	TRBD2	TRBV5-1	TRBJ2-3	TGCGCCAGCAGCTTGGGACTAGCGGGGGGAAAGGAAACAGATACGCAGTATTTT	CASSLGLAGGKETDTQYF
NA	NA	TRBV5-1	TRBJ1-5	TGCGCCAGCAGCTTGGATGCGGGCAATCAGCCCCAGCATTTT	CASSLDAGNQPQHF
NA	NA	TRBV7-2	TRBJ2-1	TGTGCCAGCAGCTCCCAAGAGAGGACTGAGCAGTTCTTC	CASSSQERTEQFF
once	NA	TRBV19	TRBJ2-2	TGTGCCACCAACCCCGGAGGGGGGACCGGGGAGCTGTTTTTT	CATNPGGGTGELFF
NA	NA	TRBV19	TRBJ2-1	TGTGCCAGTACCGACAGTTTCTCCTACAATGAGCAGTTCTTC	CASTDSFSYNEQFF
NA	TRBD1	TRBV10-3	TRBJ1-6	TGTGCCATCAGCCCGACAGGGTTCAATTCACCCCTCCACTTT	CAISPTGFNSPLHF
few	NA	TRBV5-1	TRBJ2-7	TGCGCCAGCAGTACCCAGGGCTACGAGCAGTACTTC	CASSTQGYEQYF
many	NA	TRBV5-1	TRBJ1-4	TGCGCCAGCAGCTCCCCAGGGGTTTCGGCGGAATGGAATGAAAAACTGTTTTTT	CASSSPGVSAEWNEKLFF
NA	NA	TRBV7-9	TRBJ1-2	TGTGCCAGCAGCTTAGGACAGGTTTCCTATGGCTACACCTTC	CASSLGQVSYGYTF
NA	TRBD1	TRBV19	TRBJ1-6	TGTGCCAGTAGTCCCCAGCCCCCGGACAGGGGGTTAAATTCACCCCTCCACTTT	CASSPQPPDRGLNSPLHF
few	NA	TRBV7-2	TRBJ2-5	TGTGCCAGCAGCCTGGTCAAGGGTTTTGGAGAGACCCAGTACTTC	CASSLVKGFGETQYF
NA	TRBD1	TRBV5-6	TRBJ1-1	TGTGCCAGCAGCGCGGGGGACAGGGGGCGCAGGGCTGAAGCTTTCTTT	CASSAGDRGRRAEAFF
NA	NA	TRBV30	TRBJ2-7	TGTGCCTGGAGTGTAAACAGGGGGGGGTCCTACGAGCAGTACTTC	CAWSVNRGGSYEQYF
NA	NA	TRBV21-1	TRBJ1-6	TGTGCCAGCAGCAAAGCTTCTAGACAGGGCATCCCCCTCTATAATTCACCCCTCCACTTT	CASSKASRQGIPLYNSPLHF
NA	NA	TRBV9	TRBJ2-3	TGTGCCAGCAGCCGGGAAGATACGCAGTATTTT	CASSREDTQYF
NA	NA	TRBV2	TRBJ2-7	TGTGCCAGCAGTGAAGACTTCACAGCCTCCTACGAGCAGTACTTC	CASSEDFTASYEQYF
NA	NA	TRBV7-2	TRBJ2-5	TGTGCCAGCACCGGGGCAGGGAGAGAGACCCAGTACTTC	CASTGAGRETQYF
NA	TRBD2	TRBV5-1	TRBJ2-7	TGCGCCAGCAGCTCGCGCTCTAGCGGGGGGGCCTACGAGCAGTACTTC	CASSSRSSGGAYEQYF
NA	TRBD2	TRBV9	TRBJ2-5	TGTGCCAGCAGCGGCGGACTAGCGGGAAGGAAAGAGACCCAGTACTTC	CASSGGLAGRKETQYF
many	TRBD2	TRBV30	TRBJ2-1	TGTGCCTGGAGTTCAGGACTAGCGAGCAATGAGCAGTTCTTC	CAWSSGLASNEQFF
few	TRBD1	TRBV7-2	TRBJ1-6	TGTGCCAGCAGCCTGCGACAGGGGGCGCAAGGTTCACCCCTCCACTTT	CASSLRQGAQGSPLHF
NA	TRBD2	TRBV13	TRBJ2-7	TGTGCCAGCAGCTCGGGACTAGCGGTTCCCTACGAGCAGTACTTC	CASSSGLAVPYEQYF
NA	NA	TRBV2	TRBJ1-1	TGTGCCAGCAGTACCTACACGGGTGGTGAAGCTTTCTTT	CASSTYTGGEAFF
NA	TRBD1	TRBV7-9	TRBJ2-7	TGTGCCAGCAGCTCAGGGGGTGCCTCCTACGAGCAGTACTTC	CASSSGGASYEQYF
NA	NA	TRBV7-2	TRBJ2-1	TGTGCCAGCAGCTTATCCGGGGCGAGGACGGAGCAGTTCTTC	CASSLSGARTEQFF